This is a list of T cell receptor beta chains from one sample in a study of Ad26.COV2.S vaccination and SARS-CoV-2 variants. The method was immunoSEQ multiplex PCR; TCRdb's version includes in-frame clones alone and lacks a portion of them. The sample includes about 420,000 clones, around 89% seen only once; the top ten take about 3.6%. The sequencing used peripheral blood, collected in a trial of Ad26.COV2.S vaccine versus placebo. Every receptor here comes from a person between 18 and 65 years old who received the Ad26.COV2.S COVID-19 vaccine or a placebo. CDR3s include the opening cysteine and the closing phenylalanine or tryptophan. The D gene is left open where the match is weak. Expanded clones are given a class, and other clones once, few, many or no size at all.

>NA|TRBV7-8|NA|TRBJ1-6
TGTGCCAGCAGCTTTGGGCCCTCATTTAGTTCACCCCTCCACTTT
CASSFGPSFSSPLHF
>NA|TRBV7-9|NA|TRBJ1-1
TGTGCCAGCAGCTTTCCTTGGACTGACCAGCCGAGAACTGAAGCTTTCTTT
CASSFPWTDQPRTEAFF
>once|TRBV11-2|TRBD1|TRBJ1-4
TGTGCCAGCAGCTCGGCAGGGACAGGGAAGGAAAAACTGTTTTTT
CASSSAGTGKEKLFF
>NA|TRBV2|TRBD1|TRBJ1-4
TGTGCCAGCAGGGGGACAGGGAATGAAAAACTGTTTTTT
CASRGTGNEKLFF
>NA|TRBV7-2|TRBD2|TRBJ2-7
TGTGCCAGCAGCACCGGGGTCGGCGGGGGGACTACAGCCTACGAGCAGTACTTC
CASSTGVGGGTTAYEQYF
>NA|TRBV19|NA|TRBJ2-2
TGTGCCAGTAGTATTGTGGGTGGCACCGGGGAGCTGTTTTTT
CASSIVGGTGELFF
>NA|TRBV6-4|NA|TRBJ2-5
TGTGCCAGCACAAAGGACGAGACCCAGTACTTC
CASTKDETQYF
>NA|TRBV7-9|NA|TRBJ1-1
TGTGCCAGCAGCTTAGCGAGGGCAAACACTGAAGCTTTCTTT
CASSLARANTEAFF
>NA|TRBV4-1|TRBD2|TRBJ2-3
TGCGCCAGCAGCCACCCCCCCCTTGGGCGGGGGGGCTTCGTTAATAGGGCAGATACGCAGTATTTT
CASSHPPLGRGGFVNRADTQYF
>NA|TRBV19|NA|TRBJ2-7
TGTGCCAGTAGTATATCCCGGGGCACTGGCTACGAGCAGTACTTC
CASSISRGTGYEQYF
>NA|TRBV11-1|NA|TRBJ2-2
TGTGCCAGCAGCTCCGGACGGACCCACACCGGGGAGCTGTTTTTT
CASSSGRTHTGELFF
>NA|TRBV6-5|NA|TRBJ2-2
TGTGCCAGCAGTTTCTCCAGGCGGGGAGGCACCGGGGAGCTGTTTTTT
CASSFSRRGGTGELFF
>few|TRBV7-9|TRBD1|TRBJ2-2
TGTGCCAGCTGGGACAGCCTCACCGGGGAGCTGTTTTTT
CASWDSLTGELFF
>NA|TRBV10-2|NA|TRBJ1-1
TGCGCCAGCAGTGAGCCCTGGACAGCTGTTCGCACTGAAGCTTTCTTT
CASSEPWTAVRTEAFF
>NA|TRBV5-6|NA|TRBJ1-3
TGTGCCAGCAGCTTGGTGGGCCACAGTGGAAACACCATATATTTT
CASSLVGHSGNTIYF
>NA|TRBV6-6|TRBD1|TRBJ1-3
TGTGCCAGCAGTTACGGGGACAGGACGAGAATCACCATATATTTT
CASSYGDRTRITIYF
>few|TRBV29-1|TRBD1|TRBJ2-2
TGCAGCGCAAGACAGGGGGCCGGGGAGCTGTTTTTT
CSARQGAGELFF
>NA|TRBV28|TRBD1|TRBJ2-4
TGTGCCAGCAGTTTATTCCGGGACAGGGAATATAGGGACATTCAGTACTTC
CASSLFRDREYRDIQYF
>NA|TRBV2|NA|TRBJ1-2
TGTGCCAGCCGGTTTGCGGGGTCCTATGGCTACACCTTC
CASRFAGSYGYTF
>NA|TRBV6-1|TRBD1|TRBJ1-5
TGTGCCAGCAGTGAGCCGGGACAGGGGAATCAGCCCCAGCATTTT
CASSEPGQGNQPQHF
>NA|TRBV5-1|NA|TRBJ2-7
TGCGCCAGCAGCTTGGCAGGGGTGGCCTACGAGCAGTACTTC
CASSLAGVAYEQYF
>few|TRBV9|NA|TRBJ1-5
TGTGCCAGCAGCGCCACGGGGGGCAATCAGCCCCAGCATTTT
CASSATGGNQPQHF
>NA|TRBV5-8|NA|TRBJ2-3
TGTGCCAGCACCCTTTGGGGGGCAGATACGCAGTATTTT
CASTLWGADTQYF
>NA|TRBV9|TRBD2|TRBJ2-3
TGTGCCAGCAGCCCATACTTAGCGGGGGGGCTAGATACGCAGTATTTT
CASSPYLAGGLDTQYF
>NA|TRBV19|NA|TRBJ2-7
TGTGCCAGTAGTATTTGGGGGGGCGACGAGCAGTACTTC
CASSIWGGDEQYF
>few|TRBV5-1|TRBD2|TRBJ2-3
TGCGCCAGCAGCCCCCAGGTAGCGGGGGACAGTGGTACGCAGTATTTT
CASSPQVAGDSGTQYF
>once|TRBV5-4|NA|TRBJ2-2
TGTGCCAGCAGCCGGAATATGGGCGGGGAGCTGTTTTTT
CASSRNMGGELFF
>NA|TRBV19|NA|TRBJ1-5
TGTGCCACTAGTATAGGGAGAGATCAGCCCCAGCATTTT
CATSIGRDQPQHF
>NA|TRBV5-6|NA|TRBJ2-3
TGTGCCAGCAGCTCGCCCCGGGATGCTACGCAGTATTTT
CASSSPRDATQYF
>NA|TRBV7-9|TRBD1|TRBJ1-2
TGTGCCAGCAGCTTAGAACAGGGGAACTATGGCTACACCTTC
CASSLEQGNYGYTF
>once|TRBV5-8|NA|TRBJ2-3
TGTGCCAGCAGCTTGGGAGGACGCGGCACAGATACGCAGTATTTT
CASSLGGRGTDTQYF
>NA|TRBV19|TRBD1|TRBJ1-5
TGTGCCAGTAGTATTCCCGTGGACAGGACCAATCAGCCCCAGCATTTT
CASSIPVDRTNQPQHF
>NA|TRBV6-5|TRBD1|TRBJ1-2
TGTGCCAGCAGGGCCGGGACAGGGGATAACTATGGCTACACCTTC
CASRAGTGDNYGYTF
>NA|TRBV4-3|NA|TRBJ1-3
TGCGCCAGCAGCCAAATAGCGCAAAGAAGCTCTGGAAACACCATATATTTT
CASSQIAQRSSGNTIYF
>NA|TRBV19|NA|TRBJ2-7
TGTGCCAGTAGTATCGATTTACAGGGTGACCTAACCTACGAGCAGTACTTC
CASSIDLQGDLTYEQYF
>NA|TRBV19|TRBD1|TRBJ1-6
TGTGCCAGTAGTAGGACAGGGGGAAATAATTCACCCCTCCACTTT
CASSRTGGNNSPLHF
>NA|TRBV4-1|TRBD1|TRBJ1-5
TGCGCCAGCAGCCAGGGACAGGGTCGCAATCAGCCCCAGCATTTT
CASSQGQGRNQPQHF
>once|TRBV4-1|NA|TRBJ2-5
TGCGCCAGCAGCCAAGGTGACGTTTCCCAAGAGACCCAGTACTTC
CASSQGDVSQETQYF
>NA|TRBV28|NA|TRBJ2-1
TGTGCCAGCAGTCCCAGGGGAGGGCGGAATGAGCAGTTCTTC
CASSPRGGRNEQFF
>NA|TRBV6-5|NA|TRBJ2-1
TGTGCCAGCGGAGGGGGGAGTGAGCAGTTCTTC
CASGGGSEQFF
>NA|TRBV5-1|NA|TRBJ2-7
TGCGCCAGCAGCCCATGGGGGTCGACAGGATCCTACGAGCAGTACTTC
CASSPWGSTGSYEQYF
>NA|TRBV20-1|NA|TRBJ2-5
TGCAGTGCTCCTGAGACCCAGTACTTC
CSAPETQYF
>NA|TRBV6-6|NA|TRBJ1-1
TGTGCCAGCACCGGGACGGAGAACACTGAAGCTTTCTTT
CASTGTENTEAFF
>NA|TRBV6-5|TRBD1|TRBJ2-7
TGTGCCAGCAGTTACGGGACAGGGGGAATGTACGAGCAGTACTTC
CASSYGTGGMYEQYF
>NA|TRBV19|NA|TRBJ1-6
TGTGCCAGTACTCCCGGGGGCCATTCACCCCTCCACTTT
CASTPGGHSPLHF
>NA|TRBV19|TRBD2|TRBJ2-2
TGTGCCAGTAGTATTTTTCCACTAGCGGGGACCGGGGAGCTGTTTTTT
CASSIFPLAGTGELFF
>NA|TRBV10-3|TRBD1|TRBJ1-1
TGTGCCATCAGTGAAGACAGGGTTCCTGAAGCTTTCTTT
CAISEDRVPEAFF
>NA|TRBV7-2|TRBD1|TRBJ2-6
TGTGCCAGCAGCTCAGACAGGGCCGGCTCTGGGGCCAACGTCCTGACTTTC
CASSSDRAGSGANVLTF
>NA|TRBV7-6|TRBD2|TRBJ2-7
TGTGCCAGCAGTCAGAGCGGGGCGGGGAGTTCCTACGAGCAGTACTTC
CASSQSGAGSSYEQYF
>NA|TRBV15|TRBD1|TRBJ1-4
TGTGCCACCAGCAGGACAGGGGGAAATAATGAAAAACTGTTTTTT
CATSRTGGNNEKLFF